This T cell receptor beta chain was found in a study of cytomegalovirus exposure and HLA in healthy donors. Here immunoSEQ multiplex PCR was the method, and the copy in TCRdb shows in-frame clones only, minus some. The sample consists of 120,000 or so clones, roughly 89% of them appearing once. A note on this clone: Its specificity is unknown.

J was trimmed by 4 bases and V by 3 bases; bases with no gene match: 6. The CDR3 totals 16 residues. Per germline, CDR1 PRHDT and CDR2 FYEKMQ (reference sequence). The study's findings and limits: Listed as cytomegalovirus-associated were 150 to 200 TCR beta chains. In vitro testing confirmed three CMV-associated chains as specific for CMV antigens.

Specimen: PBMCs. The genes are TRBV13 and TRBJ1-2; 12 bases map to TRBD1. The sequence was collected from a woman aged 18 to 35 in good health and CMV-seronegative. CDR3 loop: CASSFGTGGLGYGYTF. The CDR3 nucleotides read TGTGCCAGCAGCTTCGGGACAGGGGGCTTGGGCTATGGCTACACCTTC. Full variable domain (outside the CDR3, taken from reference TRBV13 and TRBJ1-2): AAGVIQSPRHLIKEKRETATLKCYPIPRHDTVYWYQQGPGQDPQFLISFYEKMQSDKGSIPDRFSAQQFSDYHSELNMSSLELGDSALYFCASSFGTGGLGYGYTFGSGTRLTVV.